Presented here are 18 T cell receptor beta chains from one specimen sequenced in a study of a mutant IDH1 vaccine in newly diagnosed glioma. Repertoires were generated with immunoSEQ multiplex PCR, while TCRdb's copy carries only in-frame clones and drops some. This table holds tens of thousands of clones, 70% to 80% found once. As for time point: baseline, week 1 (first vaccination visit). Treatment described: pre-vaccination baseline after standard-of-care therapy. The specimen was PBMCs, collected from a glioma patient treated with radiotherapy, temozolomide or both. The receptors come from a man aged 50-59 years with glioma.

V and J are TRBV19 and TRBJ1-5, with 8 bases matching TRBD1. In germline, CDR1 is LNHDA, CDR2 SQIVND (reference sequence). The CDR3 has 16 amino acids. With 10 bases clipped from V and 0 bases from J, the junction kept 11 bases outside the gene matches. In nucleotides, the CDR3 is TGTGCCATTATTGGACAGGGAAGAGATAGCAATCAGCCCCAGCATTTT. Translation gives CAIIGQGRDSNQPQHF.

This chain links TRBV19 with TRBJ1-5; D ambiguous. Germline CDR1 reads LNHDA; CDR2 reads SQIVND (reference sequence). The CDR3 is made up of 13 amino acids. Trimming pared 3 bases from V and 4 bases from J, leaving 7 bases between. CDR3 protein: CASSMESNQPQHF. The CDR3 DNA reads TGTGCCAGTAGTATGGAATCAAATCAGCCCCAGCATTTT.

This chain uses TRBV5-1 with TRBJ2-7, with 7 bases aligning to TRBD1. The CDR3 totals 15 residues. In germline, CDR1 is SGHRS, CDR2 YFSETQ. V dropped 0 bases and J dropped 0; count of bases not matched to a gene: 3. The CDR3 protein is CASSLVTGASYEQYF. Here the CDR3 DNA reads TGCGCCAGCAGCTTGGTTACAGGGGCCTCCTACGAGCAGTACTTC. The whole variable domain, filled in from reference TRBV5-1 and TRBJ2-7, reads KAGVTQTPRYLIKTRGQQVTLSCSPISGHRSVSWYQQTPGQGLQFLFEYFSETQRNKGNFPGRFSGRQFSNSRSEMNVSTLELGDSALYLCASSLVTGASYEQYFGPGTRLTVT.

The chain joins TRBV11-2 to TRBJ2-7; the D gene is possibly TRBD1 (6 bases). Germline V gives CDR1 SGHAT, CDR2 FQNNGV. This CDR3 is built from 13 residues. The V gene lost 7 bases and the J gene lost 2 bases, with 12 bases spanning the gap. This chain's CDR3 is CASTLQGPYEQYF. The CDR3 DNA follows: TGTGCCAGCACATTACAGGGTCCCTACGAGCAGTACTTC.

J is TRBJ1-4 and V is TRBV15; D unclear. Germline V gene data show CDR1 as LNHNV and CDR2 as YYDKDF (reference sequence). CDR3 size: 14 residues. V lost 3 bases to trimming and J lost 0 bases, with 5 bases between them. The CDR3 DNA sequence: TGTGCCACCAGCAGGGCCGCAACTAATGAAAAACTGTTTTTT. The encoded protein is CATSRAATNEKLFF.

The J gene is TRBJ1-2, the V gene TRBV19; D is unresolved. With 1 base removed from V and 8 bases from J, the gap between germline ends came to 8 bases. The CDR3 covers 12 residues. Germline loops: CDR1 LNHDA, CDR2 SQIVND (reference sequence). In DNA, the CDR3 is TGTGCCAGTAGTATAGGAGGTCGGGGCTACACCTTC. This gives the protein CASSIGGRGYTF. Drawing the rest from reference TRBV19 and TRBJ1-2, the complete variable domain is DGGITQSPKYLFRKEGQNVTLSCEQNLNHDAMYWYRQDPGQGLRLIYYSQIVNDFQKGDIAEGYSVSREKKESFPLTVTSAQKNPTAFYLCASSIGGRGYTFGSGTRLTVV.

The sample holds a few counts of this clone. CDR3 residues: CASSERELETQYF. DNA for the CDR3: TGTGCCAGCTCTGAAAGGGAACTGGAGACCCAGTACTTC. This sequence joins TRBV18 and TRBJ2-5; D gene unclear. CDR3 length: 13 residues. Germline-derived CDR1 and CDR2 are KGHSH and LQKENI. V lost 6 bases to trimming and J lost 5 bases, with 13 bases between them.

The chain carries TRBV19 and TRBJ1-2, with D maybe TRBD1 (5 bases). Trimming removed 4 bases from V and 7 bases from J, with 22 bases in between. CDR1 and CDR2 from the germline V gene are LNHDA and SQIVND (reference sequence). The CDR3 has 16 residues. The CDR3 loop reads CASSTPGTSRTGGYTF. In nucleotides, the CDR3 is TGTGCCAGTAGTACCCCCGGGACTTCTAGGACGGGTGGCTACACCTTC.

This chain links TRBV6-6 with TRBJ2-1; 7 bases agree with TRBD1. Per germline, CDR1 MNHNY and CDR2 SVGAGI (reference sequence). V lost 6 bases and J lost 5; bases outside the gene matches: 7. The CDR3 loop spans 14 amino acids. The CDR3 nucleotides read TGTGCCAGCAGGTCACAGGGGAATCACAATGAGCAGTTCTTC. Encoded protein: CASRSQGNHNEQFF.

V and J are TRBV19 and TRBJ2-7; TRBD2 matches 9 bases. The ends lost 1 base at V and 4 bases at J; junction bases unmatched: 2. The CDR3 extends over 14 amino acids. Looked up from germline, CDR1 is LNHDA and CDR2 is SQIVND (reference sequence). DNA of the CDR3: TGTGCCAGTAGTATAGGCGGGGGGGTGTACGAGCAGTACTTC. Protein sequence: CASSIGGGVYEQYF.

This chain connects TRBV10-3 to TRBJ2-6; tentative D call: TRBD1 (6 bases). The germline V gene has CDR1 ENHRY and CDR2 SYGVKD. CDR3 length equals 16 residues. V gave up 5 bases and J gave up 1 base, with 12 bases separating them. CDR3: CAISPRTGSGANVLTF. CDR3 bases: TGTGCCATCAGTCCCCGTACAGGGTCTGGGGCCAACGTCCTGACTTTC.

This chain connects TRBV7-9 to TRBJ1-1, with unresolved D. V gave up 3 bases and J gave up 7 bases, with 9 bases separating them. The length of the CDR3 is 12 residues. Germline CDR1 is SEHNR and CDR2 is FQNEAQ (reference sequence). The CDR3 protein is CASSLTEFEAFF. The CDR3 nucleotides read TGTGCCAGCAGCTTGACGGAGTTTGAAGCTTTCTTT. The full variable domain, with the rest looked up from reference TRBV7-9 and TRBJ1-1, is DTGVSQNPRHKITKRGQNVTFRCDPISEHNRLYWYRQTLGQGPEFLTYFQNEAQLEKSRLLSDRFSAERPKGSFSTLEIQRTEQGDSAMYLCASSLTEFEAFFGQGTRLTVV.

This clone has just one count. This chain joins TRBV2 and TRBJ2-2, with D perhaps being TRBD1 or TRBD2 (6 bases each). The CDR3 is made up of 16 amino acids. Between the trimmed V and J ends, which lost 0 bases and 6 bases, there was a span of 14 bases. Germline CDR1 reads SNHLY; CDR2 reads FYNNEI. CDR3 sequence: CASSEARGVGPGELFF. The DNA of the CDR3 is TGTGCCAGCAGTGAAGCAAGGGGGGTAGGGCCCGGGGAGCTGTTTTTT.

This chain uses TRBV7-9 with TRBJ2-3; 7 nucleotides line up with TRBD1. The V gene's germline CDR1 is SEHNR and CDR2 FQNEAQ (reference sequence). This CDR3 is built from 15 residues. V shed 5 bases and J 2 bases; nucleotides not matched to a gene: 7. Written as DNA, the CDR3 is TGTGCCAGCAGCCTTGGACAGGTTATCACAGATACGCAGTATTTT. This translates into CASSLGQVITDTQYF.

This clone has just a few counts. The chain links TRBV4-3 to TRBJ1-1; the D gene is possibly TRBD1 (5 bases). The ends were cut back, 0 bases at V and 4 bases at J, with 9 bases in the middle. The CDR3 spans 14 residues. The germline CDR1 and CDR2 sequences are LGHNA and YSLEER. This CDR3 is CASSQDVGVTEAFF. Written as DNA, the CDR3 is TGCGCCAGCAGCCAAGATGTAGGGGTCACTGAAGCTTTCTTT.

CDR3 bases: TGTGCCAGCTCACCGGGACAGGGGACTGAAGCTTTCTTT. This codes for CASSPGQGTEAFF. The chain couples TRBV18 to TRBJ1-1; the match to TRBD1 covers 10 bases. V was pared by 3 bases and J by 5 bases, with 0 bases of the junction left unmatched. Germline V gives CDR1 KGHSH, CDR2 LQKENI. There are 13 residues in the CDR3.

As DNA, the CDR3 is TGTGCCAGCAGCAAATTGGCCACCGGGACAGGGGTAACCGGGGAGCTGTTTTTT. It codes for CASSKLATGTGVTGELFF. The rearrangement links TRBV21-1 to TRBJ2-2; the D segment call TRBD1 is taken from the table without a DNA check. TRBV21-1 is a documented pseudogene. This CDR3 has 18 amino acids.

This clone was seen more than once but under ten times. The genes are TRBV9 and TRBJ1-1; unclear D gene. V lost 0 bases and J 1 base, leaving 4 bases between the germline ends. Germline CDR1 and CDR2: SGDLS and YYNGEE. CDR3 size: 13 residues. The CDR3 sequence: CASSVDENTEAFF. CDR3 in DNA: TGTGCCAGCAGCGTAGACGAGAACACTGAAGCTTTCTTT.